Detailed here is one T cell receptor (beta chain). The antigen is undetermined. This entry belongs to a study of blood T cells in healthy people across ages. Study-level results: No conclusive comparison of naive versus antigen-experienced cells was possible with unsorted PBMCs.

Germline CDR1 is DFQATT and CDR2 is SNEGSKA (reference sequence). The CDR3 spans 14 residues. V shed 3 bases, J shed 5 bases, and the junction held 4 bases outside the gene matches. Alongside a J-beta primer mix, a sample-barcoded 5' primer served in a second PCR lasting about 7 to 11 cycles. TCRdb redid the calling of the 5' RACE reads with MiXCR, one entry per CDR3 protein. This table holds roughly 800,000 distinct CDR3 sequences, 55% to 75% found once. This receptor was identified in a young man in good health. The sequenced sample was blood. The chain combines TRBV20-1 with TRBJ2-3; 11 bases are shared with TRBD2. In nucleotides, the CDR3 is TGCAGTGCTAGGACTAGCGGGGTGGGAGATACGCAGTATTTT. It encodes CSARTSGVGDTQYF.